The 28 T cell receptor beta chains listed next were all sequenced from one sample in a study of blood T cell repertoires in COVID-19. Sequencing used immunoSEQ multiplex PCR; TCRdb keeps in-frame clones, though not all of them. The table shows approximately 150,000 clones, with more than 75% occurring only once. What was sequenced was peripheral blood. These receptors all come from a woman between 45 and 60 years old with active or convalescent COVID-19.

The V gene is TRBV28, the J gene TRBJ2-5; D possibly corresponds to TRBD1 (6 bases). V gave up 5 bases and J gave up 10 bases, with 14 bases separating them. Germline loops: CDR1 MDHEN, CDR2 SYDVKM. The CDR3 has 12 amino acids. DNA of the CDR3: TGTGCCAGCAGTGAGATACGGGACATCCAGTACTTC. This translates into CASSEIRDIQYF.

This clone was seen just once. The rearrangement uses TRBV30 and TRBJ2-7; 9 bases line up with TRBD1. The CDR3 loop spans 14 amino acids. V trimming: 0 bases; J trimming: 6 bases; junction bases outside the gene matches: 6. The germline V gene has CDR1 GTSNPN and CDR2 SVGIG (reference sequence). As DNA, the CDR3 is TGTGCCTGGAGTGTAGGGACAGGGATGGGCGAGCAGTACTTC. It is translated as CAWSVGTGMGEQYF.

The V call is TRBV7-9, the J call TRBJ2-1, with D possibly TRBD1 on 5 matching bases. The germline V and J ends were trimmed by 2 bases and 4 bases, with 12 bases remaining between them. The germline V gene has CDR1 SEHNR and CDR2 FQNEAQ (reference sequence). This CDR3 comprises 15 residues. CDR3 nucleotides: TGTGCCAGCAGCTTACAGGGCCTCCTATACAATGAGCAGTTCTTC. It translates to CASSLQGLLYNEQFF.

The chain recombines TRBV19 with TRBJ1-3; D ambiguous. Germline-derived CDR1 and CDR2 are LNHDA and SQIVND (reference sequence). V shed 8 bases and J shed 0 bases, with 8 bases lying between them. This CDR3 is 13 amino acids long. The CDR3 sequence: CASRASSGNTIYF. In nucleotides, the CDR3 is TGTGCCAGTCGAGCGAGCTCTGGAAACACCATATATTTT.

The chain's CDR3 is CASSLGGTISYNEQFF. CDR3 sequence (DNA): TGCGCCAGCAGCTTGGGCGGGACTATCTCCTACAATGAGCAGTTCTTC. The chain combines TRBV5-1 with TRBJ2-1; 7 bases align to TRBD2. The CDR3 length is 16 residues. The V gene's germline CDR1 is SGHRS and CDR2 YFSETQ. J lost 0 bases, V lost 0 bases, and 3 bases had no gene match.

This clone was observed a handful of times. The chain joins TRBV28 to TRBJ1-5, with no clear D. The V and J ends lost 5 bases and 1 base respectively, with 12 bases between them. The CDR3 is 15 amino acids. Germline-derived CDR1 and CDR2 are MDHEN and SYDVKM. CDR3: CASSPRYESNQPQHF. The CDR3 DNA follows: TGTGCCAGCAGTCCCCGATATGAGAGCAATCAGCCCCAGCATTTT.

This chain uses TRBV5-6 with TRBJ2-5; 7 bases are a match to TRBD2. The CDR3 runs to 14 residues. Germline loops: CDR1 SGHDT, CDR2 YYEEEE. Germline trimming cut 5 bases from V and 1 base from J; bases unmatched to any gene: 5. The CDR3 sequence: CASSSSGGQETQYF. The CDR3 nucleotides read TGTGCCAGCAGTTCCTCGGGGGGCCAAGAGACCCAGTACTTC.

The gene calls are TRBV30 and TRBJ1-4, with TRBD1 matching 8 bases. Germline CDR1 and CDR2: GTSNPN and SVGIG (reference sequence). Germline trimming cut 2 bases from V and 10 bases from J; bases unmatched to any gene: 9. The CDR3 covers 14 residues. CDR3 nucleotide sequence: TGTGCCTGGAGTCTGGGTCAGGGGGCGGGAAAACTGTTTTTT. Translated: CAWSLGQGAGKLFF.

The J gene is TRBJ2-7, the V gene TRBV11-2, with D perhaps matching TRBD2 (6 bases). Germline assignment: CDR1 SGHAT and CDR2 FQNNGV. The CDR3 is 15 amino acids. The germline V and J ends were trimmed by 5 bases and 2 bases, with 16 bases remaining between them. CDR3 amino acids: CASSPHGGITYEQYF. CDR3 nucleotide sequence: TGTGCCAGCAGCCCCCATGGGGGGATCACCTACGAGCAGTACTTC.

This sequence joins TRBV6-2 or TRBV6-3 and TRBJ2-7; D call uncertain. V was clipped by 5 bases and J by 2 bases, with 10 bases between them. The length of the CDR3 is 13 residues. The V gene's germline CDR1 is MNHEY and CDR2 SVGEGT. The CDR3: CASSQALAYEQYF. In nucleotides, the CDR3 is TGTGCCAGCAGTCAGGCCCTCGCCTACGAGCAGTACTTC.

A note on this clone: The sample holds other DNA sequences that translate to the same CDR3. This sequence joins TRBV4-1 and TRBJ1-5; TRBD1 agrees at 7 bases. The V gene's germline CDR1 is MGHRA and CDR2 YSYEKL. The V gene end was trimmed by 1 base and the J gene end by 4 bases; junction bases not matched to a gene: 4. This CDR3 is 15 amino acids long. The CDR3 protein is CASSQGRQGNQPQHF. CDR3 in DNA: TGCGCCAGCAGCCAAGGCAGACAGGGAAATCAGCCCCAGCATTTT.

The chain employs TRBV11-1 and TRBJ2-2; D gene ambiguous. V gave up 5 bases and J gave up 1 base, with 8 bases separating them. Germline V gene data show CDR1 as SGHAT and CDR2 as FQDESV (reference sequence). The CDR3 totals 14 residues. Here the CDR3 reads CASSRGVNTGELFF. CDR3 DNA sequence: TGTGCCAGCAGCCGTGGAGTGAACACCGGGGAGCTGTTTTTT.

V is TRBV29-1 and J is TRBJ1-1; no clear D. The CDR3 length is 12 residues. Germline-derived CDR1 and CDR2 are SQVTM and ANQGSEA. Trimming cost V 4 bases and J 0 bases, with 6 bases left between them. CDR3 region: CSVGNMNTEAFF. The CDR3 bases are TGCAGCGTTGGTAACATGAACACTGAAGCTTTCTTT.

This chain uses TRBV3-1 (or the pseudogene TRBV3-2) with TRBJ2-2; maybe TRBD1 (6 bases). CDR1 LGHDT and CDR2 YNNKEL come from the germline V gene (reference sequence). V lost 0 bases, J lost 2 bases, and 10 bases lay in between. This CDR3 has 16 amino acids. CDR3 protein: CASSQDRGGNTGELFF. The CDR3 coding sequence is TGTGCCAGCAGCCAAGATCGAGGGGGAAACACCGGGGAGCTGTTTTTT.

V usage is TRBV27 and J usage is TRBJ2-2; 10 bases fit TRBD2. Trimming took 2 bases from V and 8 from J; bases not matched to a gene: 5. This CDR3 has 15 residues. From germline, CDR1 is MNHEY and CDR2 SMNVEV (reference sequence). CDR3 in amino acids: CASSLLAGEGGELFF. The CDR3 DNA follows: TGTGCCAGCAGTTTACTAGCGGGAGAGGGAGGGGAGCTGTTTTTT.

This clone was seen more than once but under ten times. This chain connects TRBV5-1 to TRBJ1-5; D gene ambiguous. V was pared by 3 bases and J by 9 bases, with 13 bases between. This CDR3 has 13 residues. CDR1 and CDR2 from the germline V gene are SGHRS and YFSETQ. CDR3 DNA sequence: TGCGCCAGCAGCTCTGGACTGTCCACGCCCCAGCATTTT. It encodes CASSSGLSTPQHF.

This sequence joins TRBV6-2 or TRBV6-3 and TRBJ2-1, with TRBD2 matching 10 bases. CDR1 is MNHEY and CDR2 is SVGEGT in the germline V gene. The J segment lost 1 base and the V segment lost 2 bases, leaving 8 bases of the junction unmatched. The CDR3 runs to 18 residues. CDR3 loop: CASSYEGLAMTSYNEQFF. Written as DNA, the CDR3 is TGTGCCAGCAGTTACGAGGGACTAGCGATGACTTCCTACAATGAGCAGTTCTTC.

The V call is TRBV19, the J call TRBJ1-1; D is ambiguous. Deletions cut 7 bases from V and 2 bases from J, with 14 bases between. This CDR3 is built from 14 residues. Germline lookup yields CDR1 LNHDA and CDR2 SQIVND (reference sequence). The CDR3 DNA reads TGTGCCAGTAACCCACTAGACGCAAACACTGAAGCTTTCTTT. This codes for CASNPLDANTEAFF.

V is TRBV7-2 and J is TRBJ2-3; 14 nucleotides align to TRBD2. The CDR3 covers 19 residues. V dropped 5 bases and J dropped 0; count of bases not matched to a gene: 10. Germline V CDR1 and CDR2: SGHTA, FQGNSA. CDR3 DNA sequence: TGTGCCAGCAGCCCCCTGACTAGCGGGAGGGCACGAAGCACAGATACGCAGTATTTT. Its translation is CASSPLTSGRARSTDTQYF.

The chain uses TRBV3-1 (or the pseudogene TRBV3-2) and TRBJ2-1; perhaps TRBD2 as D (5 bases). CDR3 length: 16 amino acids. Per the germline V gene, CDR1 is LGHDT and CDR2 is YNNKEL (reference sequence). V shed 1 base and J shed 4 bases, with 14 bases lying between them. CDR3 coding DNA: TGTGCCAGCAGCCAAGGTTGGAGCGGCGAATACAATGAGCAGTTCTTC. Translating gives CASSQGWSGEYNEQFF.

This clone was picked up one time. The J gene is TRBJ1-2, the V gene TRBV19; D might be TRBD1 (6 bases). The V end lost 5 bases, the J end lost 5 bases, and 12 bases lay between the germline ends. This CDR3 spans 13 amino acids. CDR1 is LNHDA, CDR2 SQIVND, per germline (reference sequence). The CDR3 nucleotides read TGTGCCAGTAGTCCCGTCACAGGGTATGGCTACACCTTC. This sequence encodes CASSPVTGYGYTF.

CDR3 coding DNA: TGTGCCAGCAGTAGCCTGGGACAGGGAGAAAGCAATCAGCCCCAGCATTTT. Protein sequence: CASSSLGQGESNQPQHF. The chain recombines TRBV28 with TRBJ1-5; 9 nucleotides agree with TRBD1. The CDR3 is made up of 17 amino acids. Germline CDR1 reads MDHEN; CDR2 reads SYDVKM. The V gene end was trimmed by 5 bases and the J gene end by 1 base; junction bases not matched to a gene: 9.

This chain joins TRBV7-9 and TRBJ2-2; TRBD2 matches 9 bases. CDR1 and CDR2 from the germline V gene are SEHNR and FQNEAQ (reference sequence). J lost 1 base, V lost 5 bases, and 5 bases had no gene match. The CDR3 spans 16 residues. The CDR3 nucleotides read TGTGCCAGCAGCCCTGCGGGAGGGGTGAACACCGGGGAGCTGTTTTTT. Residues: CASSPAGGVNTGELFF.

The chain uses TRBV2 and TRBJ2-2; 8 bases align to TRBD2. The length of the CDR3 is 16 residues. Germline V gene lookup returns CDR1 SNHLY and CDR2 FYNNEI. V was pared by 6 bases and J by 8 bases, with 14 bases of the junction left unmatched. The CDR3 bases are TGTGCCAGCAGGGACCTGGGAAGCGGGAGAGAGGGGGAGCTGTTTTTT. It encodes CASRDLGSGREGELFF.

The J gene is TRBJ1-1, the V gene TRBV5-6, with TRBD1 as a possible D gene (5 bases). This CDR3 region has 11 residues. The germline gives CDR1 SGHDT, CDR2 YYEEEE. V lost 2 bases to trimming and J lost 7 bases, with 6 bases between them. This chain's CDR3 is CASSFDSEAFF. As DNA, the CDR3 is TGTGCCAGCAGCTTCGACAGTGAAGCTTTCTTT. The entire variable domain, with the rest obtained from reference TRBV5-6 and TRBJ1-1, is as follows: DAGVTQSPTHLIKTRGQQVTLRCSPKSGHDTVSWYQQALGQGPQFIFQYYEEEERQRGNFPDRFSGHQFPNYSSELNVNALLLGDSALYLCASSFDSEAFFGQGTRLTVV.

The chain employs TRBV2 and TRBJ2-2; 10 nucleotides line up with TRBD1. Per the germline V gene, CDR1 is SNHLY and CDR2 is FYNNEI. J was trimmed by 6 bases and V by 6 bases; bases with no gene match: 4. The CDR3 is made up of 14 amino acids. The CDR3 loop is CASRTGGAAGELFF. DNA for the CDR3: TGTGCCAGCAGGACAGGGGGCGCGGCCGGGGAGCTGTTTTTT.

The CDR3 protein is CASSPRQLSLEQFF. For the CDR3, the DNA is TGTGCCAGCAGCCCACGACAGCTTAGCCTTGAGCAGTTCTTC. This rearrangement joins TRBV14 to TRBJ2-1; perhaps TRBD1 as D (5 bases). V was clipped by 4 bases and J by 9 bases, with 16 bases between them. Germline V gives CDR1 SGHDN, CDR2 FVKESK. The CDR3 spans 14 residues.

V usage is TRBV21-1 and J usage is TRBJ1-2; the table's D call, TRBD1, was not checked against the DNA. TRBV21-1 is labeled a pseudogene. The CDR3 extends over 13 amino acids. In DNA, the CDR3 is TGTGCCAGCAGGATTGGCAGGGGGAATGGCTACACCTTC. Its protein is CASRIGRGNGYTF.